Each of the 23 T cell receptor beta chains below was sequenced from the same sample in a study of CD8 T cells in ankylosing spondylitis. A single record per CDR3 protein comes from TCRdb applying MiXCR to the 5' RACE reads. The sample lists about 240,000 distinct CDR3 sequences, roughly a tenth occurring once. The sample taken for sequencing was blood, either unsorted or a sorted T cell fraction (not recorded which). All receptors come from a male donor with ankylosing spondylitis or in good health (not recorded which).

This clonotype was seen many times. The J gene is TRBJ2-5, the V gene TRBV4-2; 10 bases are a match to TRBD2. The CDR3 totals 17 residues. With V trimmed by 0 bases and J by 1 base, 5 bases remained unmatched. CDR1 and CDR2 (germline): LGHNA, YNFKEQ. CDR3 sequence reads: CASSQEGASGGQETQYF. CDR3 in DNA: TGTGCCAGCAGCCAAGAGGGAGCTAGCGGGGGCCAAGAGACCCAGTACTTC.

This clonotype occurred many times. This chain joins TRBV7-8 and TRBJ2-3, with 11 bases that match TRBD2. CDR3 size: 16 residues. V shed 4 bases and J 2 bases; nucleotides not matched to a gene: 5. Germline assignment: CDR1 SGHVS and CDR2 FQNEAQ. This chain's CDR3 is CASSSLAGVNTDTQYF. In DNA form, the CDR3 reads TGTGCCAGCAGCTCACTAGCGGGAGTTAACACAGATACGCAGTATTTT.

This clonotype appeared many times. This chain uses TRBV6-5 with TRBJ1-2; 11 bases map to TRBD1. Looked up from germline, CDR1 is MNHEY and CDR2 is SVGAGI. J was trimmed by 7 bases and V by 4 bases; bases with no gene match: 5. The CDR3 extends over 14 amino acids. Here the CDR3 reads CASSWGQGESGYTF. DNA of the CDR3: TGTGCCAGCAGTTGGGGACAGGGGGAGAGTGGCTACACCTTC.

This clonotype was detected ten times or more. The chain uses TRBV20-1 and TRBJ2-2; D is uncertain. This CDR3 is built from 13 residues. The ends were cut back, 4 bases at V and 1 base at J, with 7 bases in the middle. Germline V gives CDR1 DFQATT, CDR2 SNEGSKA (reference sequence). In DNA, the CDR3 is TGCAGTGCTATGGCAGGGAACACCGGGGAGCTGTTTTTT. Encoded protein: CSAMAGNTGELFF.

This clonotype was recorded at least ten times. The chain is built from TRBV29-1 and TRBJ1-1; D remains ambiguous. CDR1 SQVTM and CDR2 ANQGSEA come from the germline V gene. CDR3 length equals 12 residues. Trimming left V 4 bases short and J 4 bases short, with 10 bases between. CDR3 coding DNA: TGCAGCGTTGCGGTGCGGGGCACTGAAGCTTTCTTT. This sequence encodes CSVAVRGTEAFF.

The sample holds many counts of this clonotype. CDR3 nucleotides: TGTGCCACCAGCACTAGCACTAGCACAGATACGCAGTATTTT. This codes for CATSTSTSTDTQYF. The V gene is TRBV24-1, the J gene TRBJ2-3; perhaps TRBD2 as D (6 bases). Per germline, CDR1 KGHDR and CDR2 SFDVKD. The CDR3 length is 14 residues. V was shortened by 7 bases and J by 0 bases, with 10 bases between the two germline ends.

This clonotype appeared many times. The chain joins TRBV12-3 or TRBV12-4 to TRBJ2-1, with D possibly matching TRBD1 (6 bases). CDR3 length: 12 amino acids. V was pared by 3 bases and J by 15 bases, with 15 bases between. This CDR3 reads CASSFGQWETFF. For the CDR3, the DNA is TGTGCCAGCAGTTTCGGACAGTGGGAGACGTTCTTC.

This clonotype was detected many times. The chain links TRBV29-1 to TRBJ2-7, with D unclear. Trimming pared 2 bases from V and 2 bases from J, leaving 4 bases between. Germline V CDR1 and CDR2: SQVTM, ANQGSEA. The length of the CDR3 is 11 residues. CDR3 bases: TGCAGCGTTGAAAAAACCTACGAGCAGTACTTC. Translation: CSVEKTYEQYF.

This clonotype came up many times. The V and J genes are TRBV11-2 and TRBJ1-4; the D is unclear. Trimming removed 4 bases at V and 5 bases at J, with 14 bases between. The CDR3 contains 15 residues. Germline V lookup: CDR1 SGHAT, CDR2 FQNNGV. The chain's CDR3 is CASSSIRDSNEKLFF. CDR3 bases: TGTGCCAGCAGCTCAATCCGGGATTCCAATGAAAAACTGTTTTTT.

This clonotype appeared a few times. The V gene is TRBV7-9, the J gene TRBJ2-7; tentatively, D is TRBD1 or TRBD2 (5 bases each). The germline CDR1 and CDR2 sequences are SEHNR and FQNEAQ (reference sequence). The length of the CDR3 is 15 residues. Trimming left V 0 bases short and J 3 bases short, with 12 bases between. The CDR3 here is CASSLAGPLSYEQYF. Written as DNA, the CDR3 is TGTGCCAGCAGCTTAGCGGGACCACTTAGCTACGAGCAGTACTTC. Variable domain in full (rest from reference TRBV7-9 and TRBJ2-7): DTGVSQNPRHKITKRGQNVTFRCDPISEHNRLYWYRQTLGQGPEFLTYFQNEAQLEKSRLLSDRFSAERPKGSFSTLEIQRTEQGDSAMYLCASSLAGPLSYEQYFGPGTRLTVT.

There are many counts of this clonotype. This sequence joins TRBV7-7 and TRBJ2-1; the match to TRBD1 covers 7 bases. The CDR3 is 14 amino acids. Germline-derived CDR1 and CDR2 are SSHAT and FNYEAQ (reference sequence). The ends lost 1 base at V and 8 bases at J; junction bases unmatched: 5. Here the CDR3 DNA reads TGTGCCAGCAGCTTAGGACAGGGCGGCCATGAGCAGTTCTTC. This encodes CASSLGQGGHEQFF. Full variable domain (outside the CDR3, taken from reference TRBV7-7 and TRBJ2-1): GAGVSQSPRYKVTKRGQDVTLRCDPISSHATLYWYQQALGQGPEFLTYFNYEAQPDKSGLPSDRFSAERPEGSISTLTIQRTEQRDSAMYRCASSLGQGGHEQFFGPGTRLTVL.

This clonotype was seen many times. The rearrangement joins TRBV10-3 to TRBJ1-1; D remains unclear. Trimming removed 4 bases at V and 0 bases at J, with 6 bases between. CDR1 is ENHRY and CDR2 is SYGVKD in the germline V gene. The CDR3 spans 13 residues. CDR3 DNA: TGTGCCATCAGTGCAGGTTTGAACACTGAAGCTTTCTTT. It is translated as CAISAGLNTEAFF.

This clonotype occurred many times. The V and J genes are TRBV6-1 and TRBJ2-7, with D perhaps TRBD1 (5 bases). The germline V gene encodes CDR1 MNHNS and CDR2 SASEGT. Trimming shortened V by 2 bases and J by 0 bases, and 8 bases separated the two germline ends. The CDR3 spans 14 residues. The CDR3 coding sequence is TGTGCCAGCAGTGAAAGACAGTCCTCCTACGAGCAGTACTTC. Translating it yields CASSERQSSYEQYF.

Many counts were recorded for this clonotype. The chain uses TRBV12-3 or TRBV12-4 and TRBJ1-1, with 7 bases lining up with TRBD1. V was clipped by 5 bases and J by 0 bases; unmatched bases: 9. This CDR3 has 16 residues. The CDR3 DNA sequence: TGTGCCAGCAGTCTCGGGACAGCTATTATGAACACTGAAGCTTTCTTT. As protein: CASSLGTAIMNTEAFF.

Concerning this clonotype: This could be a read error, since a much larger clone is one nucleotide away. The chain links TRBV5-6 to TRBJ2-7; 7 bases align to TRBD2. The CDR3 contains 15 residues. In germline, CDR1 is SGHDT, CDR2 YYEEEE. V lost 4 bases to trimming and J lost 6 bases; unmatched junction nucleotides: 13. CDR3 sequence reads: CASSPAGRGVSEQYF. The DNA for the CDR3 is TGTGCCAGCAGCCCTGCAGGTCGGGGGGTCTCCGAGCAGTACTTC.

The chain is built from TRBV2 and TRBJ2-1, with 8 bases fitting TRBD2. The CDR3 spans 14 residues. From germline, CDR1 is SNHLY and CDR2 FYNNEI. V was clipped by 6 bases and J by 7 bases; unmatched bases: 8. The CDR3 here is CASRAQREKNEQFF. The CDR3 nucleotides are TGTGCCAGCAGGGCCCAGCGGGAGAAGAATGAGCAGTTCTTC.

The CDR3 is CASSEQGGSAGVSYNEQFF. The CDR3 DNA is TGTGCCAGCAGTGAACAAGGGGGTTCAGCGGGGGTTAGCTACAATGAGCAGTTCTTC. The rearrangement uses TRBV6-1 and TRBJ2-1; TRBD2 matches at 8 bases. CDR3 length equals 19 residues. From germline, CDR1 is MNHNS and CDR2 SASEGT. J gave up 3 bases and V 2 bases, and 15 bases lay outside the gene matches.

CDR3 DNA sequence: TGTGCCAGCAGCTGGCTCCCGGGGACACAGAACACTGAAGCTTTCTTT. Protein product: CASSWLPGTQNTEAFF. This chain links TRBV3-1 with TRBJ1-1; a weak D match, TRBD1 (6 bases). The V end lost 5 bases, the J end lost 1 base, and 17 bases lay between the germline ends. The CDR3 runs 16 residues. Germline CDR1 is LGHDT and CDR2 is YNNKEL (reference sequence).

This clonotype was picked up many times. The chain uses TRBV25-1 and TRBJ2-5; maybe TRBD2 (5 bases). Between the trimmed V and J ends, which lost 2 bases and 5 bases, there was a span of 12 bases. The CDR3 contains 14 residues. From germline, CDR1 is MGHDK and CDR2 SYGVNS. The CDR3 region is CASSETPGLETQYF. Written as DNA, the CDR3 is TGTGCCAGCAGTGAAACCCCGGGGTTGGAGACCCAGTACTTC. Drawing the rest from reference TRBV25-1 and TRBJ2-5, the complete variable domain is EADIYQTPRYLVIGTGKKITLECSQTMGHDKMYWYQQDPGMELHLIHYSYGVNSTEKGDLSSESTVSRIRTEHFPLTLESARPSHTSQYLCASSETPGLETQYFGPGTRLLVL.

This clonotype was seen many times. Germline is not matched at one junction end, which may reflect a read error. The rearrangement joins TRBV12-3 or TRBV12-4 to TRBJ1-2; D is possibly TRBD1 (6 bases). This CDR3 comprises 13 residues. DNA of the CDR3: TGCGCCAGCAGCTTGGACAGAGTCTATGGCTACACCTTC. Its protein is CASSLDRVYGYTF.

Many counts were recorded for this clonotype. The genes are TRBV3-1 and TRBJ2-1; 10 bases fit TRBD2. The V segment lost 9 bases and the J segment 5 bases; nucleotides outside the gene matches: 7. The CDR3 length is 14 residues. The germline V gene encodes CDR1 LGHDT and CDR2 YNNKEL (reference sequence). CDR3 sequence: CASVLAGEDNEQFF. CDR3 DNA: TGTGCCAGTGTCCTAGCGGGAGAGGACAATGAGCAGTTCTTC.

This clonotype was recorded at least ten times. The chain uses TRBV27 and TRBJ2-2, with 8 bases identical to TRBD2. There are 16 residues in the CDR3. Germline V gene sequence: CDR1 MNHEY, CDR2 SMNVEV (reference sequence). The V and J ends lost 5 bases and 7 bases, in that order; junction bases with no gene match: 12. The CDR3 nucleotides are TGTGCCAGCAGTCCCGGGGGGGGATCGAAGGGCGGGGAGCTGTTTTTT. Protein product: CASSPGGGSKGGELFF.

At least ten counts were recorded for this clonotype. This rearrangement joins TRBV7-8 to TRBJ2-1; perhaps TRBD2 as D (5 bases). Germline loops: CDR1 SGHVS, CDR2 FQNEAQ. With 1 base removed from V and 7 bases from J, the gap between germline ends came to 20 bases. This CDR3 has 17 residues. The CDR3, as DNA: TGTGCCAGCAGCTTAGTGGGTAGCGCCGGGCTTGGGAATGAGCAGTTCTTC. It encodes CASSLVGSAGLGNEQFF.